This T cell receptor beta chain was profiled in a study of blood T cell repertoires in COVID-19. Original data processing: The assay estimated nucleated cells by amplifying reference gene primers. Generated by immunoSEQ multiplex PCR, the TCRdb table keeps only in-frame clones and is missing some. V and J calls plus clone size are reproduced from that table; the DNA served to infer D and trimming. Of a few hundred thousand clones in the sample, more than 85% are singletons; the top ten hold around 1.6%. CDR3 length: 15 amino acids. Per the germline V gene, CDR1 is MNHNS and CDR2 is SASEGT. The V segment lost 3 bases and the J segment 0 bases; nucleotides outside the gene matches: 4.

This clonotype was sampled from a woman between 50 and 59 years old who had recovered from COVID-19. This chain joins TRBV6-1 and TRBJ2-5; 7 positions agree with TRBD2. The sequenced sample was PBMCs or T cells enriched from blood (not recorded which). The CDR3 sequence: CASSDRRGYQETQYF. CDR3 DNA: TGTGCCAGCAGTGACAGGCGGGGGTACCAAGAGACCCAGTACTTC.